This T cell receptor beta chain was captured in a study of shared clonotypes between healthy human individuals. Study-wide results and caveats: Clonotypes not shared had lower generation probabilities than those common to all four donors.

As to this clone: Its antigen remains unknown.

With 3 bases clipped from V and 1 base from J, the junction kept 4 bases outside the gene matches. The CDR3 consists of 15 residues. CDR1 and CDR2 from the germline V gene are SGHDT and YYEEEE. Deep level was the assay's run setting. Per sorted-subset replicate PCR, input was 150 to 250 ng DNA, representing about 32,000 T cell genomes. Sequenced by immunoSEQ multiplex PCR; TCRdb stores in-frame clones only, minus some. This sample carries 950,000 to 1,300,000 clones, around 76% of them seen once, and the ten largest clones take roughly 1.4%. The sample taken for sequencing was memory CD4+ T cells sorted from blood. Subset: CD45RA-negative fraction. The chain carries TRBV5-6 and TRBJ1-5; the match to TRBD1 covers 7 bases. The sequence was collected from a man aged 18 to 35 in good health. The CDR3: CASSSGTASNQPQHF. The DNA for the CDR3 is TGTGCCAGCAGCTCCGGGACAGCCAGCAATCAGCCCCAGCATTTT. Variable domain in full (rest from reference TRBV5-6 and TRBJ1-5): DAGVTQSPTHLIKTRGQQVTLRCSPKSGHDTVSWYQQALGQGPQFIFQYYEEEERQRGNFPDRFSGHQFPNYSSELNVNALLLGDSALYLCASSSGTASNQPQHFGDGTRLSIL.